The rows below give T cell receptor beta chains drawn from one sample of a study of cytomegalovirus exposure and HLA in healthy donors. TCRdb keeps only in-frame clones here, not all; method: immunoSEQ multiplex PCR. This table has tens of thousands of clones, roughly 78% appearing once. The sequencing input was PBMCs. All receptors come from a man between 40 and 49 years old in good health and CMV-seronegative. CDR3s leave out the opening cysteine and the closing phenylalanine or tryptophan. Each record gives: V gene, clone size, J gene, CDR3 protein. Part of the rows lack a size; the others show once, few, many or a class for expanded clones.

TRBV28	NA	TRBJ2-7	ASRTQGSSYEQY
TRBV10-3	once	TRBJ2-5	AIRTEETQY
TRBV5-6	few	TRBJ1-1	ASSLELKWPQGGSTEAF
TRBV7-9	NA	TRBJ1-1	ASSLDIGVEAEAF
TRBV6-4	NA	TRBJ2-1	ASSPRGQYNEQF
TRBV5-8	once	TRBJ1-1	ASSWTANTEAF
TRBV6-6	NA	TRBJ2-7	ASSYQAGGSYEQY
TRBV7-6	NA	TRBJ2-7	ASSLALRLAGGGGEQY
TRBV2	NA	TRBJ1-1	ASSEEEGTEAF
TRBV9	NA	TRBJ1-2	ASSVERDRGRLHGYT
TRBV19	NA	TRBJ1-1	ASTPGMNTEAF
TRBV5-6	few	TRBJ1-6	ASSLFGQGIESPLH
TRBV2	NA	TRBJ2-3	ASSLDSGTGRSDTQY
TRBV27	few	TRBJ1-5	ASSSGFAQPQH
TRBV9	NA	TRBJ1-4	ASSAPKTGTGNEKLF
TRBV7-8	NA	TRBJ2-5	ASSLKRVQETQY
TRBV7-8	once	TRBJ2-7	ASSLRAGGYEQY
TRBV28	once	TRBJ1-3	ASSPLINSGNTIY
TRBV7-9	NA	TRBJ2-5	ASSSRGIETQY
TRBV28	NA	TRBJ1-2	ASSLGQNYGYT
TRBV12-5	NA	TRBJ2-3	ASGPLAGGTDTQY
TRBV29-1	few	TRBJ1-2	SVKGTKDGYT
TRBV7-2	NA	TRBJ2-4	ASSPRWAGKNIQY
TRBV6-5	once	TRBJ1-2	ASSPITGEGYT
TRBV4-1	NA	TRBJ1-2	ASSQVTGTNYGYT
TRBV28	NA	TRBJ2-5	ASSPDRFRETQY
TRBV2	few	TRBJ2-1	ASVGVAYNEQF
TRBV7-4	few	TRBJ2-7	ASSPEVESLGRSDEQY
TRBV4-1	NA	TRBJ2-7	ASSHPLAGRYPGEQY
TRBV7-9	few	NA	ASRASVERGGYEQY
TRBV7-2	once	TRBJ2-5	ASSLEWTGAQY
TRBV30	few	TRBJ1-5	AWTEGDNQPQH
TRBV20-1	NA	TRBJ2-5	SAISETQY
TRBV6-5	NA	TRBJ2-7	ASSATGYEQY
TRBV5-5	NA	TRBJ1-1	ASSPSHGNTEAF
TRBV6-6	NA	TRBJ1-1	ASSYEGAPITEAF
TRBV5-4	NA	TRBJ2-7	ATRGEVGSYEQY
TRBV2	NA	TRBJ2-1	ASSEGGTSSYNEQF
TRBV18	NA	TRBJ2-7	ASSPLAGDPYEQY
TRBV5-6	once	TRBJ1-2	ASSSGQGANYGYT
TRBV28	few	TRBJ2-7	ASSPYSSYEQY
TRBV7-8	NA	TRBJ2-2	ASRGESGELF
TRBV5-4	once	TRBJ2-2	ASSRAGNTGELF
TRBV28	NA	TRBJ2-7	ASLPLSSGGMSEQY